This T cell receptor (beta chain) was documented in a study of cytomegalovirus exposure and HLA in healthy donors. Primers included in the PCR were 60 Vbeta and 13 Jbeta primers. TCRdb's table, derived via immunoSEQ multiplex PCR, lists solely in-frame clones and lacks some. This sample has fewer than 80,000 clones, with 60% to 80% found just once. Germline V gene lookup returns CDR1 ENHRY and CDR2 SYGVKD. The CDR3 length is 13 residues. Losses at the gene ends were 6 bases for V and 6 bases for J; bases not matched to a gene: 5. Study-wide findings and caveats: Later work associated roughly 17,000 TCR beta sequences with HLA alleles at 0.05 false discovery rate. Most TCRs appeared rarely, but some public TCRs recurred in many donors.

Comments on this clone: No antigen is known for it.

The chain uses TRBV10-3 and TRBJ2-1; 7 positions agree with TRBD2. This sequence was found in a woman aged 40 to 55 in good health and CMV-seropositive. Sequencing used PBMCs. CDR3 coding DNA: TGTGCCATCAGCCGACTAGCAACCAATGAGCAGTTCTTC. Its protein is CAISRLATNEQFF.